A single sample is the source of the 3 T cell receptor beta chains below, sequenced in a study of blood T cell repertoires in COVID-19. Profiled with immunoSEQ multiplex PCR; TCRdb holds only in-frame clones, not every one. The data hold about 340,000 clones, with about 83% observed a single time. Sample: peripheral blood. These receptors were taken from a man in his thirties or forties with active or convalescent COVID-19.

The chain couples TRBV7-2 to TRBJ1-3; D may be TRBD1 (5 bases). V was pared by 5 bases and J by 5 bases, with 13 bases between. Germline values: CDR1 SGHTA, CDR2 FQGNSA. The CDR3 is made up of 14 amino acids. In DNA, the CDR3 is TGTGCCAGCAGCCCTTCGGGGACTAGAAACACCATATATTTT. Its translation: CASSPSGTRNTIYF.

V usage is TRBV7-9 and J usage is TRBJ2-7; the D is unclear. The CDR3 is made up of 14 amino acids. Germline CDR1 SEHNR, CDR2 FQNEAQ (reference sequence). Trimming took 5 bases from V and 3 from J, leaving 14 bases between them. The CDR3 bases are TGTGCCAGCAGCCTCCCAGGTACGAGCTACGAGCAGTACTTC. It translates to CASSLPGTSYEQYF.

This chain joins TRBV18 and TRBJ1-5; TRBD1 aligns across 9 bases. CDR1 and CDR2 from the germline V gene are KGHSH and LQKENI. V lost 5 bases to trimming and J lost 7 bases; unmatched junction nucleotides: 6. The length of the CDR3 is 14 residues. CDR3 protein: CASSATGGWQPQHF. In nucleotides, the CDR3 is TGTGCCAGCTCAGCCACAGGGGGCTGGCAGCCCCAGCATTTT. Full variable domain (outside the CDR3, taken from reference TRBV18 and TRBJ1-5): NAGVMQNPRHLVRRRGQEARLRCSPMKGHSHVYWYRQLPEEGLKFMVYLQKENIIDESGMPKERFSAEFPKEGPSILRIQQVVRGDSAAYFCASSATGGWQPQHFGDGTRLSIL.